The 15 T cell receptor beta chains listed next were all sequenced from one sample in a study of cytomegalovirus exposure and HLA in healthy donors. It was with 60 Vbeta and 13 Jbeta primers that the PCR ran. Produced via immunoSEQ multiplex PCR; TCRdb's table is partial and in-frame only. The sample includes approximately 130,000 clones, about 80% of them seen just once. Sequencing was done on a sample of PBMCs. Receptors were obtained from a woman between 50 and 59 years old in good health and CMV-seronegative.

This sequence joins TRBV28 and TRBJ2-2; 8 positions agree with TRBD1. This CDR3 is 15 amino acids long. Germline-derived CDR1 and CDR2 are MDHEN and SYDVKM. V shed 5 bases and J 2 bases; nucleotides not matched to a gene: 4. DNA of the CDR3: TGTGCCAGCAGTCGGACAGGGCGAAACACCGGGGAGCTGTTTTTT. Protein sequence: CASSRTGRNTGELFF.

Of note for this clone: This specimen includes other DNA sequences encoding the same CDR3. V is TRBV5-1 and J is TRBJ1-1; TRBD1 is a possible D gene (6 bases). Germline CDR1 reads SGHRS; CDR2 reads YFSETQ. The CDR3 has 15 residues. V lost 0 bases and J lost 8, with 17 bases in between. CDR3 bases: TGCGCCAGCAGCTTGGAAGGGACGGGGGGCACGGAAGCTTTCTTT. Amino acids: CASSLEGTGGTEAFF.

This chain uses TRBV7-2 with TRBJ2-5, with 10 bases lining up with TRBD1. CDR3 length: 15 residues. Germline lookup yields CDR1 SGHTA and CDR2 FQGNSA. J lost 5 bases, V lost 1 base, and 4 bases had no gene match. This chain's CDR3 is CASSLGTGGGETQYF. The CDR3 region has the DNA TGTGCCAGCAGCTTAGGGACAGGGGGAGGGGAGACCCAGTACTTC. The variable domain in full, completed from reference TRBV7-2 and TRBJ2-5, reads GAGVSQSPSNKVTEKGKDVELRCDPISGHTALYWYRQSLGQGLEFLIYFQGNSAPDKSGLPSDRFSAERTGGSVSTLTIQRTQQEDSAVYLCASSLGTGGGETQYFGPGTRLLVL.

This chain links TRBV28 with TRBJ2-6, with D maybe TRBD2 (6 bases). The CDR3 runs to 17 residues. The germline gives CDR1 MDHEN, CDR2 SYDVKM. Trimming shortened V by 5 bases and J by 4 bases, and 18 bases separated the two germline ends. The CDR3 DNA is TGTGCCAGCAGTCCCCTGGAGGGGCGGGTCGGGGCCAACGTCCTGACTTTC. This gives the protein CASSPLEGRVGANVLTF.

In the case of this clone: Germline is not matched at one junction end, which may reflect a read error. The CDR3 DNA reads as TGTGCCAGCAGTCCGGACAGCCTCGAGTCTTGGGGCTACCCCTTC. It translates to CASSPDSLESWGYPF. The J gene is TRBJ1-2, the V gene TRBV6-5; TRBD1 is a possible D gene (6 bases). CDR1 is MNHEY, CDR2 SVGAGI, per germline. There are 15 residues in the CDR3.

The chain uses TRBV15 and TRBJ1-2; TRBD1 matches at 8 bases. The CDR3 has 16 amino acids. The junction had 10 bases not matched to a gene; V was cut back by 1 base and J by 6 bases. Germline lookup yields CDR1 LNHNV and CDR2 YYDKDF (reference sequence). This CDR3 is CATSRGGDGQGDGYTF. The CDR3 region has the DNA TGTGCCACCAGCAGAGGAGGAGACGGACAGGGTGATGGCTACACCTTC.

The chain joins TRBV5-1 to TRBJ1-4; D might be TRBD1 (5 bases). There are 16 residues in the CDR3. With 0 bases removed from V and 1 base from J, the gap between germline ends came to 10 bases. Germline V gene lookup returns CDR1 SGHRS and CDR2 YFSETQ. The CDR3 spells CASSLAGRGTNEKLFF. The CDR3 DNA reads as TGCGCCAGCAGCTTGGCCGGGAGGGGAACTAATGAAAAACTGTTTTTT.

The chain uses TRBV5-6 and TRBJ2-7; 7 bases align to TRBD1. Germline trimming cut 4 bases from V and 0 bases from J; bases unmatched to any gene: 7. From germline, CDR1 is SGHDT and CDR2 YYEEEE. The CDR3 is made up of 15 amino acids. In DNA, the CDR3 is TGTGCCAGCAGCAAAGGGGGCGCCTTCTCCTACGAGCAGTACTTC. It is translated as CASSKGGAFSYEQYF. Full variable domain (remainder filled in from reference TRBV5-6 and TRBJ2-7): DAGVTQSPTHLIKTRGQQVTLRCSPKSGHDTVSWYQQALGQGPQFIFQYYEEEERQRGNFPDRFSGHQFPNYSSELNVNALLLGDSALYLCASSKGGAFSYEQYFGPGTRLTVT.

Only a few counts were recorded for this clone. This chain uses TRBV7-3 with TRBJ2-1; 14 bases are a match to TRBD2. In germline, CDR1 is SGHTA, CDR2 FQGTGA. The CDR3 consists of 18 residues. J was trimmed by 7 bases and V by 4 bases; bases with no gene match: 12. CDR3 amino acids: CASSSETSGRGFGNEQFF. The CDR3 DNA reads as TGTGCCAGCAGCTCGGAGACTAGCGGGAGGGGGTTCGGGAATGAGCAGTTCTTC. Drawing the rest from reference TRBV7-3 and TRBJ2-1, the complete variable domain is GAGVSQTPSNKVTEKGKYVELRCDPISGHTALYWYRQSLGQGPEFLIYFQGTGAADDSGLPNDRFFAVRPEGSVSTLKIQRTERGDSAVYLCASSSETSGRGFGNEQFFGPGTRLTVL.

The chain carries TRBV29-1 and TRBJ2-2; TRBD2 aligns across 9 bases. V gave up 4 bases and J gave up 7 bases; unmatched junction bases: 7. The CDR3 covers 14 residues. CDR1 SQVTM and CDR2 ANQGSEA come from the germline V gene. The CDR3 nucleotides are TGCAGCGTTGCAACTAGCGGGCGAGTCGGGGAGCTGTTTTTT. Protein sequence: CSVATSGRVGELFF.

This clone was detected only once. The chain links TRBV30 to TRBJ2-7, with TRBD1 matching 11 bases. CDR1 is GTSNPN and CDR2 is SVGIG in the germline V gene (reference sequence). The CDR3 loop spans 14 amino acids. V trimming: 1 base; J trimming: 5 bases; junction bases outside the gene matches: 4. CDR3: CAWSEGQGANEQYV. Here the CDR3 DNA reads TGTGCCTGGAGTGAAGGACAGGGGGCGAACGAGCAGTACGTC.

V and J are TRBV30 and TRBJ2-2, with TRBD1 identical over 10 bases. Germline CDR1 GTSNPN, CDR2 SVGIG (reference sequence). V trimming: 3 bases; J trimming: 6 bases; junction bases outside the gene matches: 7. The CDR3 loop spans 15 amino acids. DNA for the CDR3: TGTGCCTGGAGCTGGACAGGGGGTCTGGCCGGGGAGCTGTTTTTT. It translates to CAWSWTGGLAGELFF.

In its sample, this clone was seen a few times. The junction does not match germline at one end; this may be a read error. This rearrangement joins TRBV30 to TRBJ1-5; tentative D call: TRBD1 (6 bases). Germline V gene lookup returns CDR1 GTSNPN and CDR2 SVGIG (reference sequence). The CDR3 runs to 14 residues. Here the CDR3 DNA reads TGTGCCTGGAGTGTAGGGGGGGGACGTCAGCCCCAGAATTTT. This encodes CAWSVGGGRQPQNF.

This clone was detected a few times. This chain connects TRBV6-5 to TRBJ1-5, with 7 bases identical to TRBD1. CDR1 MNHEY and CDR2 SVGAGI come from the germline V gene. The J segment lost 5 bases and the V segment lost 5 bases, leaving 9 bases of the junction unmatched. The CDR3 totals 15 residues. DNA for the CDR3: TGTGCCAGCAGTCCGACAGGGAATACGCATCAGCCCCAGCATTTT. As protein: CASSPTGNTHQPQHF.

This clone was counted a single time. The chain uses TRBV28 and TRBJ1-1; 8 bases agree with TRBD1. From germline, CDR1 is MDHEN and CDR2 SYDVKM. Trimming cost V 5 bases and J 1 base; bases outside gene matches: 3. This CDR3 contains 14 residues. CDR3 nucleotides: TGTGCCAGCAGTCCGGACAGGGAGAACACTGAAGCTTTCTTT. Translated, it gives CASSPDRENTEAFF.